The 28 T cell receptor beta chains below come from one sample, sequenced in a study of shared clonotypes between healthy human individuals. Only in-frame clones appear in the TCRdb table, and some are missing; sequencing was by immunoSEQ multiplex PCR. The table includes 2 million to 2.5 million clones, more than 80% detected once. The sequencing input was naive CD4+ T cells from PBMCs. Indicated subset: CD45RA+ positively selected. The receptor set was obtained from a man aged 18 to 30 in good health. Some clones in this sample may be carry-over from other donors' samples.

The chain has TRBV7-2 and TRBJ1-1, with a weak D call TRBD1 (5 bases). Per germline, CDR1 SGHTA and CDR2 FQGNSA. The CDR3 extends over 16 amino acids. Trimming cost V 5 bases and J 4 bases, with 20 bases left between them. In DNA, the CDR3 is TGTGCCAGCAGCCTCCTCCCGGGACGTTTCCTCACTGAAGCTTTCTTT. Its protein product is CASSLLPGRFLTEAFF.

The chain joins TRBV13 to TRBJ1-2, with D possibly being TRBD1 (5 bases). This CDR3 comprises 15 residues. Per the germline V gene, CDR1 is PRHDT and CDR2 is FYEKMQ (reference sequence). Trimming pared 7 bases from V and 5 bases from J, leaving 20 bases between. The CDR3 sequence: CASTDPRARGYGYTF. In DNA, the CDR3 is TGTGCCAGCACGGACCCGAGGGCGCGGGGGTATGGCTACACCTTC.

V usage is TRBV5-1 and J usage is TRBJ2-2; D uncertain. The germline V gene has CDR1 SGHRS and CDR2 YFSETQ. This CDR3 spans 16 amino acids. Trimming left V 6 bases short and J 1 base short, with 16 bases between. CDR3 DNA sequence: TGCGCCAGCACCACCCGGATAGGCTGGAACACCGGGGAGCTGTTTTTT. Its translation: CASTTRIGWNTGELFF.

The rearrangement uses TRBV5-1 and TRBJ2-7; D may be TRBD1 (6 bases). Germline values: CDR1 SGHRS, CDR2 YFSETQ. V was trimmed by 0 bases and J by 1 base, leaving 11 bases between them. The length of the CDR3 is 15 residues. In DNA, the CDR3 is TGCGCCAGCAGCTTGGCCCTCGGACAGTCCTACGAGCAGTACTTC. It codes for CASSLALGQSYEQYF. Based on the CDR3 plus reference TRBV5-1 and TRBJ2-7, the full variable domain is KAGVTQTPRYLIKTRGQQVTLSCSPISGHRSVSWYQQTPGQGLQFLFEYFSETQRNKGNFPGRFSGRQFSNSRSEMNVSTLELGDSALYLCASSLALGQSYEQYFGPGTRLTVT.

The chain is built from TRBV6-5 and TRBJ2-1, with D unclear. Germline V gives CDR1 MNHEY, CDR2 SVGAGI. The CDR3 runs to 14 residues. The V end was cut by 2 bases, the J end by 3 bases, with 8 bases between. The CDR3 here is CASSYTVDYNEQFF. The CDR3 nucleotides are TGTGCCAGCAGTTACACGGTGGACTACAATGAGCAGTTCTTC.

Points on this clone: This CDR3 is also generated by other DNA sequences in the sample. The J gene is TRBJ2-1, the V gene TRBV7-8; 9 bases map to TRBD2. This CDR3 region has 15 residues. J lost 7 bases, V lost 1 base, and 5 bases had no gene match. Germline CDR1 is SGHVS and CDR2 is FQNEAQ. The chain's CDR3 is CASSLVLAGRNEQFF. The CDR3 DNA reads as TGTGCCAGCAGCTTAGTACTAGCGGGCCGAAATGAGCAGTTCTTC.

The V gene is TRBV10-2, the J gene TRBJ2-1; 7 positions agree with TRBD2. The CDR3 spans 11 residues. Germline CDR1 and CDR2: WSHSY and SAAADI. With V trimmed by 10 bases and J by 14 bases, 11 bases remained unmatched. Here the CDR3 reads CATSGLGAEFF. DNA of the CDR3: TGCGCCACCTCCGGACTAGGGGCCGAGTTCTTC.

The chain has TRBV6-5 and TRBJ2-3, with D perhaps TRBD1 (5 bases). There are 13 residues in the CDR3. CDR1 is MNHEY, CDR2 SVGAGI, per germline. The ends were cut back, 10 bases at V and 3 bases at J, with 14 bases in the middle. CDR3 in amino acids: CATQRQGTDTQYF. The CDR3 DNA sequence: TGTGCCACCCAACGGCAGGGAACAGATACGCAGTATTTT.

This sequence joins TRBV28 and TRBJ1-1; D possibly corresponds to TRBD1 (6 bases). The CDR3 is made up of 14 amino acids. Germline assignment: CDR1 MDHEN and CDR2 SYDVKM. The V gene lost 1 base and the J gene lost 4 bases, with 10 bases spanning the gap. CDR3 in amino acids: CASSLSSRGTEAFF. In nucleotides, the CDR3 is TGTGCCAGCAGTTTATCCAGCAGGGGCACTGAAGCTTTCTTT.

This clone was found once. Here the CDR3 DNA reads TGTGCCAGCAGCTTGGGCCCTAGCGGGAGGGCCACCATTCAGTACTTC. It translates to CASSLGPSGRATIQYF. V is TRBV5-6 and J is TRBJ2-4; 12 nucleotides align to TRBD2. This CDR3 is built from 16 residues. The germline CDR1 and CDR2 sequences are SGHDT and YYEEEE. V lost 0 bases, J lost 9 bases, and 7 bases stayed unmatched.

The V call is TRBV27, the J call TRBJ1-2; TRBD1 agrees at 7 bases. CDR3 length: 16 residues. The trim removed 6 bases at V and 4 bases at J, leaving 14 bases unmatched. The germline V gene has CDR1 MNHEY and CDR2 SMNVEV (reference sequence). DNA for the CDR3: TGTGCCAGCAGCCCTCGGTGGGACAGAGATATCTATGGCTACACCTTC. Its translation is CASSPRWDRDIYGYTF.

CDR3: CATSIGGEQYF. For the CDR3, the DNA is TGTGCCACCTCCATCGGAGGGGAGCAGTACTTC. V is TRBV10-3 and J is TRBJ2-7; D is possibly TRBD2 (6 bases). The CDR3 loop spans 11 amino acids. V gave up 10 bases and J gave up 7 bases, with 14 bases separating them. Germline V CDR1 and CDR2: ENHRY, SYGVKD.

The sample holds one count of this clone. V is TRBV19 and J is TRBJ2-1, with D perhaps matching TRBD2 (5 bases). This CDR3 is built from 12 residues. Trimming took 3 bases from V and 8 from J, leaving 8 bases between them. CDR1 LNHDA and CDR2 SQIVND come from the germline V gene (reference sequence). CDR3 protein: CASSIGRDEQFF. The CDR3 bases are TGTGCCAGTAGTATCGGGCGGGATGAGCAGTTCTTC.

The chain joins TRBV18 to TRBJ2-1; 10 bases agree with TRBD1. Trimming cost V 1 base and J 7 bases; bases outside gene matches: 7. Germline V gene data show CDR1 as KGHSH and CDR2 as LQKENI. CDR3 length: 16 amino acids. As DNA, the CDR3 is TGTGCCAGCTCACCACGGGGACAGGGGCCCGGGAATGAGCAGTTCTTC. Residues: CASSPRGQGPGNEQFF.

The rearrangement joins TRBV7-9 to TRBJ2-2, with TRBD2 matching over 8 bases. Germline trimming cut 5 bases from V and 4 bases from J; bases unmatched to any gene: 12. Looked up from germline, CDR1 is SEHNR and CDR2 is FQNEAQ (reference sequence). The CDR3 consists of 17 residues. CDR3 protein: CASSPLSLRGGTGELFF. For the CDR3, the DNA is TGTGCCAGCAGCCCTTTGAGCCTTCGGGGGGGCACCGGGGAGCTGTTTTTT.

This CDR3 reads CASSSGTGFGNTIYF. CDR3 bases: TGTGCCAGCAGCTCCGGGACAGGATTTGGAAACACCATATATTTT. V usage is TRBV6-5 and J usage is TRBJ1-3, with 8 bases fitting TRBD1. The CDR3 spans 15 residues. V trimming: 6 bases; J trimming: 3 bases; junction bases outside the gene matches: 7. CDR1 MNHEY and CDR2 SVGAGI come from the germline V gene.

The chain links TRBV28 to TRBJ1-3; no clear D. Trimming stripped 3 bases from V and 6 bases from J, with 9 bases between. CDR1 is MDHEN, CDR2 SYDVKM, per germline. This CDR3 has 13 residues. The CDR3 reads CASSFRVTNTIYF. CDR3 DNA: TGTGCCAGCAGTTTCCGGGTTACAAACACCATATATTTT.

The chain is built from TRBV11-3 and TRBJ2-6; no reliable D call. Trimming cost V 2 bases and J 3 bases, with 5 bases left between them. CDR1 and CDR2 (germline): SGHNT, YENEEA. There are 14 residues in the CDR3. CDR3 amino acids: CASSLTGGANVLTF. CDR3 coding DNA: TGTGCCAGCAGCTTAACTGGTGGGGCCAACGTCCTGACTTTC.

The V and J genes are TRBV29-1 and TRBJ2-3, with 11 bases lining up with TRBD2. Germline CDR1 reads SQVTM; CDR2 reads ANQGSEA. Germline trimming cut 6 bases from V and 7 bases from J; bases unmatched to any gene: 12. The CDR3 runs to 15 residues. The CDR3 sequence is CSVGPTSGSRYTQYF. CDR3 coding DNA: TGCAGCGTGGGTCCAACTAGCGGGAGTAGATATACGCAGTATTTT.

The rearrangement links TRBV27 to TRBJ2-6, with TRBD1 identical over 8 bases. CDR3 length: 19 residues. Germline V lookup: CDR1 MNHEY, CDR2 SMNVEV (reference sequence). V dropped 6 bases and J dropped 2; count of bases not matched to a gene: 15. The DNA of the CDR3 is TGTGCCAGCAGACCTTCCCTGCAGGGGGCTAGGACTGGGGCCAACGTCCTGACTTTC. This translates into CASRPSLQGARTGANVLTF.

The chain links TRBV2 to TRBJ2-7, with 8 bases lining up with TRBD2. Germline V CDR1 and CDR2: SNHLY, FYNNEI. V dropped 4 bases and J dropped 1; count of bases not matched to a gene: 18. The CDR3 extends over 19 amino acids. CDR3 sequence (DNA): TGTGCCAGCAGTGCGCGTGTTGGGACTAGAGGTGAGAAGTCCTACGAGCAGTACTTC. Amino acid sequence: CASSARVGTRGEKSYEQYF.

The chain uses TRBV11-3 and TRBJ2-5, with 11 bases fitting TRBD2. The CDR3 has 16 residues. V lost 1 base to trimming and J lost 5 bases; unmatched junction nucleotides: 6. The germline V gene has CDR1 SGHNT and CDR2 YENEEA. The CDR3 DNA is TGTGCCAGCAGCTTAGGATTACTAGCGGGAGAGGAGACCCAGTACTTC. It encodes CASSLGLLAGEETQYF.

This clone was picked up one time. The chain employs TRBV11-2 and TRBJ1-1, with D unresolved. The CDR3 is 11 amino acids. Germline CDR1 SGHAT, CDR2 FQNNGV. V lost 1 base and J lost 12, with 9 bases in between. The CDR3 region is CASSLVSETFF. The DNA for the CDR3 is TGTGCCAGCAGCTTAGTTTCGGAAACTTTCTTT.

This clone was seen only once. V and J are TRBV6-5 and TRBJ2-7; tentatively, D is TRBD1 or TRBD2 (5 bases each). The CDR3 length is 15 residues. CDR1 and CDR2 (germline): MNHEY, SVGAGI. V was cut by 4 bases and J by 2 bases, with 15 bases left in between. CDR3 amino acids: CASSSRREPTYEQYF. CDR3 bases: TGTGCCAGCAGTTCCCGCAGGGAGCCTACCTACGAGCAGTACTTC.

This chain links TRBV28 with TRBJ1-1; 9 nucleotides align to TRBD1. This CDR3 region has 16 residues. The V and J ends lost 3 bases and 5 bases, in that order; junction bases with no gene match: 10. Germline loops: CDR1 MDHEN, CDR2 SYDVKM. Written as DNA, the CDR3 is TGTGCCAGCAGTTTGAAACAGGGGGCGCGATATACTGAAGCTTTCTTT. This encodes CASSLKQGARYTEAFF.

The CDR3 loop reads CASAPPRGTQYF. As DNA, the CDR3 is TGTGCTAGTGCCCCTCCCCGTGGGACCCAGTACTTC. J is TRBJ2-5 and V is TRBV12-5, with no clear D. Germline V gene lookup returns CDR1 LGHNT and CDR2 FRNRAP. This CDR3 spans 12 amino acids. Trimming left V 7 bases short and J 7 bases short, with 13 bases between. Based on the CDR3 plus reference TRBV12-5 and TRBJ2-5, the full variable domain is DARVTQTPRHKVTEMGQEVTMRCQPILGHNTVFWYRQTMMQGLELLAYFRNRAPLDDSGMPKDRFSAEMPDATLATLKIQPSEPRDSAVYFCASAPPRGTQYFGPGTRLLVL.

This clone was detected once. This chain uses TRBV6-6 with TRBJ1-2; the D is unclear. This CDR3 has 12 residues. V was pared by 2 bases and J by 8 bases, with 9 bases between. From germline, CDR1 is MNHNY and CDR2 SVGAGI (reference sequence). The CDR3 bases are TGTGCCAGCAGTTACCACAAAGCCGGCTACACCTTC. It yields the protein CASSYHKAGYTF.

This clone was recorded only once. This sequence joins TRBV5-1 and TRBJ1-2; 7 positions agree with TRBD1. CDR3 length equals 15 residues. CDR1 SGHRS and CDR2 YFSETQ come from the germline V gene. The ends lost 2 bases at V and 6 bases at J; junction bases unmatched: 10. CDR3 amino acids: CASSLAGGFSDGYTF. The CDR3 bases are TGCGCCAGCAGCTTAGCAGGGGGATTTTCCGATGGCTACACCTTC.